This T cell receptor beta chain was captured by sequencing in a study of graft-versus-host responses after intestinal transplantation. Findings and limits, study-wide: Graft-donor T cell macrochimerism coincided with high graft-versus-host to host-versus-graft clonal ratios in allografts. GvH clones surfaced in recipient marrow, some emerging earlier in ileum or blood.

With 6 bases clipped from V and 6 bases from J, the junction kept 10 bases outside the gene matches. The CDR3 runs to 14 residues. Germline values: CDR1 WSHSY, CDR2 SAAADI. On this clone itself: The antigen remains unidentified.

Sequencing was performed with immunoSEQ multiplex PCR; in TCRdb, only in-frame clones are kept and a portion is missing. This table has nearly 90,000 clones, over 80% appearing once. This chain connects TRBV10-2 to TRBJ2-7; 8 nucleotides match TRBD2. This sample comprised unstimulated CD8+ T cells sorted from spleen or lymph node cells, obtained before intestinal transplant. This sequence was found in a human donor who received an intestinal transplant. The CDR3 sequence: CASSPSGRRGEQYF. CDR3 in DNA: TGCGCCAGCAGCCCGAGCGGGAGACGGGGCGAGCAGTACTTC.